This T cell receptor beta chain was obtained from a study of CD8 T cells in ankylosing spondylitis. Study-wide results and limits: Reportedly, matched ankylosing spondylitis synovial fluid was significantly enriched for disease-linked clones. Apparently characteristic of ankylosing spondylitis blood was a TCR beta motif (eight highly homologous variants). Prior literature has documented some motif variants in synovial fluid and blood from reactive arthritis.

In the case of this clonotype: The antigen is undetermined.

5'-RACE, quantitative and with molecular barcodes, yielded the TCR beta libraries. TCRdb re-derived calls from the 5' RACE reads in MiXCR, one entry per CDR3 protein. This table has about 90,000 distinct CDR3 sequences, around 26% appearing once. The V and J ends lost 7 bases and 2 bases, in that order; junction bases with no gene match: 6. Germline lookup yields CDR1 ENHRY and CDR2 SYGVKD. This CDR3 has 14 amino acids. Sequenced material: blood, either unsorted or a sorted T cell fraction (not recorded which). This sequence joins TRBV10-3 and TRBJ2-3; TRBD2 agrees at 7 bases. This TCR was sampled from a male donor with ankylosing spondylitis or in good health (not recorded which). CDR3 coding DNA: TGTGCCATCACCCGGGACTATTACACAGATACGCAGTATTTT. It specifies CAITRDYYTDTQYF.